This T cell receptor (beta chain) was captured by sequencing in a study of monozygotic twins with inflammatory bowel disease. The CDR3 spans 14 residues. TCRalpha and TCRbeta cDNA was put through two nested PCRs of approximately 17 and 9 cycles. Reprocessing the 5' RACE reads, TCRdb reports a single entry for every CDR3 protein and omits DNA. The sample spans roughly 300,000 distinct CDR3 sequences; the ten largest clones claim 5.6%. Source material: blood. The receptor was derived from a human donor with ulcerative colitis or Crohn's disease, or a healthy co-twin of an affected twin (not recorded which). The chain links TRBV12-3 or TRBV12-4 to TRBJ2-7; TCRdb's D call of TRBD1 is untestable without DNA. The CDR3 loop is CASRPRGVNYEQYF.